This record looks at one TCR beta chain sequence and its context. The table lists this clone with many counts. Its specific antigen is unknown. There are no base qualities to consult, and no much larger clone falls within one base. The CDR3 holds 13 amino acids from the cysteine to the phenylalanine. CDR3 DNA only is kept here, 39 bases in frame from base 1. The V and J ends are trimmed by 6 bases and 4 bases, leaving 12 bases between them. The germline V gene (reference sequence) sets CDR1 to LNHDA and CDR2 to SQIVND. TRB sequencing was run on genomic DNA with either the immunoSEQ assay at survey resolution or the hsTCRB kit. Regarding the original processing steps: Initial read processing used immunoSEQ software, and repertoire analyses used the LymphoSeq R package. Clonality was computed as 1 minus normalized Shannon entropy; Gini coefficient was also calculated for each TRB dataset. To infer phenotypes in unsorted samples, TRB sequences from sorted subsets of the recipient or donor were mapped onto unsorted samples from the same recipient. In its TCRdb copy, this immuneACCESS table keeps in-frame sequences only and misses some clones. Where compared with another copy, unresolved V genes explain less than half of these, and the others have no known cause. D and trimming were read from the DNA, whereas the V and J calls and clone size are those reported in that table. The table records more than 40,000 clones for this sample, and not one of them appears only once. Together, the top ten hold roughly 2.2% of the sample.

Peripheral blood samples were provided by related bone marrow donors on the day of marrow donation. Mononuclear cells from peripheral blood and bone marrow were separated by Ficoll-Hypaque density centrifugation and then cryopreserved. This specimen comes from a study of T cells after posttransplantation cyclophosphamide listed by TCRdb under 2016. In the study overall: T cell repertoire reconstitution was tracked by TRB sequencing after myeloablative bone marrow transplantation in which posttransplantation cyclophosphamide was used as GVHD prophylaxis. Antigen receptor sequencing was done on samples from 35 to 45 PTCy-treated patients and from some 15 related bone marrow donors of those patients. Blood from all 35 or so PTCy patients who had 1-year posttransplant specimens underwent TRB sequencing. Up to 3 additional blood samples from 2 to 5.2 years after transplant were also TRB-sequenced in 3 patients, as was pretransplant blood from 4 patients. Because TRA and TRB clonality correlated tightly in 8 to 10 samples, the subsequent TCR analyses were limited to TRB only. Public TRB sequences were searched against a database of over 3,500 sequences associated with responses to pathogens, tumor antigens, self-antigens and alloantigens. What the work shows at the level of the full study, not this receptor alone: Donor-recipient similarity was low at 1-2 months but rose over the first year, and later blood repertoires were often dominated by donor CD8+ memory clones. The TRB repertoires of T cells infiltrating skin or the GI tract showed only limited overlap with the TRB repertoires found in blood. Across approximately 45 patients, recipient CMV seropositivity and CMV reactivation were highly associated with TRB clonality; PTCy diversity was similar to CNI/methotrexate controls.

The rearrangement joined TRBV19 to TRBJ1-2; possibly the D gene is TRBD1, per 5 matching bases. The sequence derives from a man aged 40-55 years in good health, CMV-negative, and a related stem cell transplant donor. The sample comprised PBMCs. The nucleotides read TGTGCCAGTAGCCCGGGAGGGACCTATGGCTACACCTTC. Protein translation: CASSPGGTYGYTF. Supplemented by the reference TRBV19 and TRBJ1-2 proteins around the CDR3, the complete variable domain is DGGITQSPKYLFRKEGQNVTLSCEQNLNHDAMYWYRQDPGQGLRLIYYSQIVNDFQKGDIAEGYSVSREKKESFPLTVTSAQKNPTAFYLCASSPGGTYGYTFGSGTRLTVV.